Included here is one TCR beta chain sequence, with context. Its antigen is unidentified. Built from TCR beta cDNA, the libraries had unique molecular identifiers in them. MiXCR was run by TCRdb on the PCR reads, yielding one entry per CDR3 protein. The sample consists of hundreds of thousands of distinct CDR3 sequences, 25% to 30% of them appearing once. The trim removed 5 bases at V and 13 bases at J, leaving 12 bases unmatched. CDR3 length: 13 amino acids. Looked up from germline, CDR1 is SGHDT and CDR2 is YYEEEE. The data derive from a study of post-analysis software for immune sequencing data. Points from the study as a whole: Compared with controls, patients showed significantly lower normalized Chao1 diversity. There were about five TRBV segments more frequent in patients than controls, and TRBV5-6, TRBV5-1 and TRBV20-1 were among them. F measure showed strong co-clustering of same-batch samples.

Sequenced input: blood. The origin of this receptor is a girl aged 10-17 years with multiple sclerosis. This rearrangement joins TRBV5-6 to TRBJ2-4, with TRBD1 matching over 7 bases. CDR3 bases: TGTGCCAGCAGTTACACGACAGGGTGGGAGCAGTACTTC. This translates into CASSYTTGWEQYF.